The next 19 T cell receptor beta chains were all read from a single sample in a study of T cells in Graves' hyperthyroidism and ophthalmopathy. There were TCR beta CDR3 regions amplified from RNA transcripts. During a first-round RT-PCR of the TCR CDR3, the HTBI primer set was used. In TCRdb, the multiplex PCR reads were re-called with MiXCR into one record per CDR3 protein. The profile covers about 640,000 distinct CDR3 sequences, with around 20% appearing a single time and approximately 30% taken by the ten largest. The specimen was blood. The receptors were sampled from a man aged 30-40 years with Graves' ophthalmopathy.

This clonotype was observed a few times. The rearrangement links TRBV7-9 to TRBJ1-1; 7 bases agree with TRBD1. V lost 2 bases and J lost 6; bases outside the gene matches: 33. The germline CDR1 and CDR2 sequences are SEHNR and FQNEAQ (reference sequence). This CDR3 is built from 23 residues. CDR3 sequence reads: CASSLLWGFGTAHPGEGSSEAFF. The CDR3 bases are TGTGCCAGCAGCTTACTATGGGGGTTCGGGACAGCGCACCCCGGGGAAGGTTCCTCTGAAGCTTTCTTT.

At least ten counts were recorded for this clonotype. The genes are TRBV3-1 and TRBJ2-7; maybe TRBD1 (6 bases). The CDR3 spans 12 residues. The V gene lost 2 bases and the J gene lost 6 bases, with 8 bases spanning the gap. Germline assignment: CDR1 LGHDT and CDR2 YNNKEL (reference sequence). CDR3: CASSQLGAEQYF. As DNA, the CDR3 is TGTGCCAGCAGCCAATTGGGGGCCGAGCAGTACTTC.

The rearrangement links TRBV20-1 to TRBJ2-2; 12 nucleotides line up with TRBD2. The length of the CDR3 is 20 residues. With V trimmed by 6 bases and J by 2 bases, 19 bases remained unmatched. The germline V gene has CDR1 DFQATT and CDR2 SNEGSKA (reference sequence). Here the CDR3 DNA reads TGCAGTGCAAACCTTCAGGGTGCTAGCGGGAGGGCTATTAACACCGGGGAGCTGTTTTTT. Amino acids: CSANLQGASGRAINTGELFF.

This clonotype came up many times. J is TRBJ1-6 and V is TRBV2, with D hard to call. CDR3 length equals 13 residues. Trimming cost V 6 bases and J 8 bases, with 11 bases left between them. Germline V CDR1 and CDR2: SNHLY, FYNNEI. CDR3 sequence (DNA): TGTGCCAGCAGCCTAGACAAAGATTCACCCCTCCACTTT. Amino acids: CASSLDKDSPLHF.

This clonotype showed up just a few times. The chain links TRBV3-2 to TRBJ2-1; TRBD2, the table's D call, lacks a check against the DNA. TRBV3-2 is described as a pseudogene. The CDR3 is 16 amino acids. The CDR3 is CASSQTTSGRRDEQFF. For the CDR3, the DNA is TGTGCCAGCAGCCAAACCACTAGCGGGAGGAGGGATGAGCAGTTCTTC.

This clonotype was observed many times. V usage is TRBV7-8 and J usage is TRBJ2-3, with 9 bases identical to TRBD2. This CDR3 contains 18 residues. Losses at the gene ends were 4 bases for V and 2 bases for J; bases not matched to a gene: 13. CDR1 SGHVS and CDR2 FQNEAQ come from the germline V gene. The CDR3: CASSSPPGAGGPTDTQYF. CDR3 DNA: TGTGCCAGCAGCTCGCCCCCCGGGGCGGGAGGGCCCACAGATACGCAGTATTTT.

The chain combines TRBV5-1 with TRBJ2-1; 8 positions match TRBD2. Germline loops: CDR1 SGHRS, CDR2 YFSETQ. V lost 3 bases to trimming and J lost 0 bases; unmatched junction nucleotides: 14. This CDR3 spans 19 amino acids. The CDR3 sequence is CASSSAVYWREDSYNEQFF. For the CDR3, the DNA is TGCGCCAGCAGCTCAGCTGTCTACTGGCGGGAGGACTCCTACAATGAGCAGTTCTTC. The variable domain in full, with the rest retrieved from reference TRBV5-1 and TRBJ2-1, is KAGVTQTPRYLIKTRGQQVTLSCSPISGHRSVSWYQQTPGQGLQFLFEYFSETQRNKGNFPGRFSGRQFSNSRSEMNVSTLELGDSALYLCASSSAVYWREDSYNEQFFGPGTRLTVL.

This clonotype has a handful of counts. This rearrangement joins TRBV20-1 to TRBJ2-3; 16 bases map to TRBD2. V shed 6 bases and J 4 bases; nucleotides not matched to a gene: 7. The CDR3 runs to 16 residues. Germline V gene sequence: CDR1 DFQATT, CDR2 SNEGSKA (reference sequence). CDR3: CSAPGLAGGPSDTQYF. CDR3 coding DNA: TGCAGTGCCCCGGGACTAGCGGGAGGGCCATCAGATACGCAGTATTTT.

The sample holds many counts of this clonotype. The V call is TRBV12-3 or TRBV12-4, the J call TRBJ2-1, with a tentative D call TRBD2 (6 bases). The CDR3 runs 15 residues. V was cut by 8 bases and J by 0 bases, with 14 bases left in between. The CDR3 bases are TGTGCCAGCGACGGGAGCGAATCCTCCTACAATGAGCAGTTCTTC. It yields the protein CASDGSESSYNEQFF.

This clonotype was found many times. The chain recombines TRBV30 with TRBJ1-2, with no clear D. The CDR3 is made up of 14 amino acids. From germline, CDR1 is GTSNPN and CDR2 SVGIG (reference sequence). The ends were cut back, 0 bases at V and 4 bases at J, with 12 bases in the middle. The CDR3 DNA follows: TGTGCCTGGAGTGTCACGGGGATTGGCTATGGCTACACCTTC. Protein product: CAWSVTGIGYGYTF.

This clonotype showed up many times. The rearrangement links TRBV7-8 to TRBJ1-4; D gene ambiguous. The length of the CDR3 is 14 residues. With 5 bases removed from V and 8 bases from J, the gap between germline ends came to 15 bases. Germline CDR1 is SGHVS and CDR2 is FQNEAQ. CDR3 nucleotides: TGTGCCAGCAGCCCAAAGGAGGGTAACGAAAAACTGTTTTTT. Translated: CASSPKEGNEKLFF.

The CDR3 is CASSRGRGGANTEAFF. The CDR3 region has the DNA TGTGCCAGCAGCCGAGGGCGGGGGGGGGCGAACACTGAAGCTTTCTTT. The genes are TRBV3-1 and TRBJ1-1; weak D call: TRBD1 (6 bases). The CDR3 spans 16 residues. Trimming took off 4 bases at V and 1 base at J, with 16 bases between the two ends. The germline V gene encodes CDR1 LGHDT and CDR2 YNNKEL (reference sequence).

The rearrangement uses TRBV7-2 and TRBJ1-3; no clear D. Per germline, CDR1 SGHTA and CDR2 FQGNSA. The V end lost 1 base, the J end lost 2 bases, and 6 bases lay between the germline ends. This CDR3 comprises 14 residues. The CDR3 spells CASSLGWAGNTIYF. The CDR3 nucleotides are TGTGCCAGCAGCTTAGGATGGGCTGGAAACACCATATATTTT.

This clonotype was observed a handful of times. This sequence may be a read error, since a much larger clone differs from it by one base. CDR3 loop: CASSGEQGMNTEAFF. CDR3 in DNA: TGTGCCAGCAGCGGGGAACAGGGCATGAACACTGAAGCTTTCTTT. V and J are TRBV5-5 and TRBJ1-1, with D tentatively TRBD1 (6 bases). V dropped 4 bases and J dropped 0 bases, with 13 bases sitting between them. Germline loops: CDR1 SGHKS, CDR2 YYEKEE (reference sequence). There are 15 residues in the CDR3. Complete variable domain (other parts from reference TRBV5-5 and TRBJ1-1): DAGVTQSPTHLIKTRGQQVTLRCSPISGHKSVSWYQQVLGQGPQFIFQYYEKEERGRGNFPDRFSARQFPNYSSELNVNALLLGDSALYLCASSGEQGMNTEAFFGQGTRLTVV.

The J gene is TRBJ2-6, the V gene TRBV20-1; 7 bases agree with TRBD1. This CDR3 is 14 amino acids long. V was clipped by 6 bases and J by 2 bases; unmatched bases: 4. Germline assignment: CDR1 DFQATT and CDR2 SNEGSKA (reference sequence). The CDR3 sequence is CSAEDRAGANVLTF. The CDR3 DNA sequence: TGCAGTGCAGAAGACAGGGCTGGGGCCAACGTCCTGACTTTC.

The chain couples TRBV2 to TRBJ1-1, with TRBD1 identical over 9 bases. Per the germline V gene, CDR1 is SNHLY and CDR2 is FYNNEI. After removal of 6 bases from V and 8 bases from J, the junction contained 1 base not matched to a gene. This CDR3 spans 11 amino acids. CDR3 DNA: TGTGCCAGCAGGGGACAGGGCGAAGCTTTCTTT. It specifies CASRGQGEAFF.

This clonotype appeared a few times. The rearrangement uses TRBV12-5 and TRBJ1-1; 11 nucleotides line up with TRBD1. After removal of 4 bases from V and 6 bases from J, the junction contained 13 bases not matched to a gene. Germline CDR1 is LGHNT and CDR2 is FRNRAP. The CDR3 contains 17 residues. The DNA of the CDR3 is TGTGCTAGTGGTTGGGGGACGACGGGACAGGGGGTGCCTGAAGCTTTCTTT. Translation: CASGWGTTGQGVPEAFF.

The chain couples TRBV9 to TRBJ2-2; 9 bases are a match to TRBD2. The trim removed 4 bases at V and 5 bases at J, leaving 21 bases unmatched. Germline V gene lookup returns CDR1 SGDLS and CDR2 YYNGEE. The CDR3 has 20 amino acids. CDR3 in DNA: TGTGCCAGCAGCCCAGTAGGCATTGTAGAGCGGGAGGAGTATACCGGGGAGCTGTTTTTT. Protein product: CASSPVGIVEREEYTGELFF.

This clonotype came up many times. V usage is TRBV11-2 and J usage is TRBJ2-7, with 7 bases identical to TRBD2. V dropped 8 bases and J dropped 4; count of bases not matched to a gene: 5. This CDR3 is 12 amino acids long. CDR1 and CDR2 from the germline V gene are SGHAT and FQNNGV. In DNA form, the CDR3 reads TGTGCCAGCGCAAGGCGGGAGTACGAGCAGTACTTC. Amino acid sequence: CASARREYEQYF.